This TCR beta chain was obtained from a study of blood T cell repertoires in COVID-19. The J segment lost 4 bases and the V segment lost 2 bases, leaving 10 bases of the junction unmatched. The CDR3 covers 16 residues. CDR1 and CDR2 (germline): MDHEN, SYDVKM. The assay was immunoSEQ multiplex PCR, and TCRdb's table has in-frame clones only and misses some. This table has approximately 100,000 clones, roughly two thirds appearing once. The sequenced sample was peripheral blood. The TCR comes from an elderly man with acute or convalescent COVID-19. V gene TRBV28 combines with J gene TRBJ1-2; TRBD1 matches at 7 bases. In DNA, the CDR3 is TGTGCCAGCAGTTTAGGGGGCGTTAGGACAGGCTATGGCTACACCTTC. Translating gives CASSLGGVRTGYGYTF.